This TCR beta chain appears in the sequencing data of a study of control samples from healthy donors and cancer patients. Some clones are missing from TCRdb's copy, which holds only in-frame ones; the method was immunoSEQ multiplex PCR. The data contain about 130,000 clones, 85% to 95% of them singletons. The germline gives CDR1 SEHNR, CDR2 FQNEAQ (reference sequence). This CDR3 contains 12 residues. V gave up 5 bases and J gave up 4 bases, with 8 bases separating them. This TCR came from a man older than 75 with head and neck cancer. Sequences were obtained from PBMCs. The chain has TRBV7-9 and TRBJ2-5, with D possibly called TRBD1 or TRBD2 (5 bases each). CDR3 in amino acids: CASSRDLETQYF. The CDR3 region has the DNA TGTGCCAGCAGCCGGGACCTAGAGACCCAGTACTTC.